The 21 T cell receptor beta chains reported below all come from one sample, sequenced in a study of cytomegalovirus exposure and HLA in healthy donors (dated by TCRdb to the late 2010s). To prepare the library, the immunoSEQ multiplex PCR assay was applied. The table comes from immuneACCESS by way of TCRdb, which keeps in-frame sequences with V and J called. Part of the clones is missing from these tables; in studies checked, under half for an unresolved V gene and the rest for unknown reasons. Within this sample are approximately 110,000 clones, with 85% to 95% of them counted one time only. Under 1.5% of the sample lies in the top ten. The source material was PBMCs. These TCRs come from a young woman in good health and CMV-seronegative.

V and J are TRBV28 and TRBJ1-2; D gene unclear. V dropped 8 bases and J dropped 7 bases, with 14 bases sitting between them. The germline CDR1 and CDR2 sequences are MDHEN and SYDVKM. The CDR3 runs to 12 residues. CDR3 nucleotides: TGTGCCAGCGACAATACCGGATTTGGCTACACCTTC. This encodes CASDNTGFGYTF.

This rearrangement joins TRBV2 to TRBJ2-5, with 10 positions matching TRBD2. V trimming: 5 bases; J trimming: 7 bases; junction bases outside the gene matches: 13. This CDR3 is 16 amino acids long. In germline, CDR1 is SNHLY, CDR2 FYNNEI. The CDR3 coding sequence is TGTGCCAGCAGTCCAACGGGACTAGCGCCGGTGGGGACCCAGTACTTC. Translating it yields CASSPTGLAPVGTQYF.

The chain recombines TRBV7-3 with TRBJ2-1; no clear D. The CDR3 spans 13 residues. Germline CDR1 reads SGHTA; CDR2 reads FQGTGA. The V gene lost 4 bases and the J gene lost 6 bases, with 10 bases spanning the gap. CDR3 loop: CASSSDWSNEQFF. For the CDR3, the DNA is TGTGCCAGCAGCTCAGACTGGTCCAATGAGCAGTTCTTC.

The gene calls are TRBV19 and TRBJ2-3; 8 bases are shared with TRBD2. With 3 bases clipped from V and 2 bases from J, the junction kept 4 bases outside the gene matches. Germline CDR1 is LNHDA and CDR2 is SQIVND (reference sequence). The CDR3 has 15 amino acids. CDR3 in DNA: TGTGCCAGTAGTATTAGCGGGGTCGACACAGATACGCAGTATTTT. It codes for CASSISGVDTDTQYF.

V and J are TRBV5-1 and TRBJ1-6; D unclear. Deletions cut 4 bases from V and 9 bases from J, with 14 bases between. The germline CDR1 and CDR2 sequences are SGHRS and YFSETQ. The CDR3 loop spans 14 amino acids. The DNA for the CDR3 is TGCGCCAGCAGCGAGGGCCGGCAGTTTTCACCCCTCCACTTT. It encodes CASSEGRQFSPLHF. The full variable domain, completed using reference TRBV5-1 and TRBJ1-6, is KAGVTQTPRYLIKTRGQQVTLSCSPISGHRSVSWYQQTPGQGLQFLFEYFSETQRNKGNFPGRFSGRQFSNSRSEMNVSTLELGDSALYLCASSEGRQFSPLHFGNGTRLTVT.

The V gene is TRBV2, the J gene TRBJ1-2; D perhaps matches TRBD1 (5 bases). Germline CDR1 and CDR2: SNHLY and FYNNEI. Trimming removed 9 bases at V and 8 bases at J, with 16 bases between. This CDR3 contains 12 residues. CDR3 loop: CASGGELDGYTF. For the CDR3, the DNA is TGTGCCAGTGGGGGGGAATTGGACGGCTACACCTTC. The complete variable domain, with remaining parts taken from reference TRBV2 and TRBJ1-2, reads EPEVTQTPSHQVTQMGQEVILRCVPISNHLYFYWYRQILGQKVEFLVSFYNNEISEKSEIFDDQFSVERPDGSNFTLKIRSTKLEDSAMYFCASGGELDGYTFGSGTRLTVV.

The chain carries TRBV4-1 and TRBJ2-7; 7 nucleotides line up with TRBD2. This CDR3 has 14 residues. Per germline, CDR1 MGHRA and CDR2 YSYEKL. After removal of 4 bases from V and 4 bases from J, the junction contained 7 bases not matched to a gene. For the CDR3, the DNA is TGCGCCAGCAGCCCTAGGGAGGGTGCGTACGAGCAGTACTTC. This translates into CASSPREGAYEQYF.

CDR3 coding DNA: TGTGCCAGCCTCCGGACAGGCGGAACGTACGATGAGCAGTTCTTC. This gives the protein CASLRTGGTYDEQFF. This chain links TRBV19 with TRBJ2-1; 7 bases line up with TRBD1. With 9 bases clipped from V and 8 bases from J, the junction kept 16 bases outside the gene matches. The CDR3 has 15 residues. The germline V gene encodes CDR1 LNHDA and CDR2 SQIVND (reference sequence).

The chain is built from TRBV30 and TRBJ1-1; D remains unclear. CDR3 length: 15 amino acids. Trimming cost V 4 bases and J 0 bases, with 15 bases left between them. CDR1 and CDR2 from the germline V gene are GTSNPN and SVGIG (reference sequence). The CDR3 sequence: CAWNLAVQMNTEAFF. The CDR3 bases are TGTGCCTGGAATTTAGCGGTTCAAATGAACACTGAAGCTTTCTTT. Full variable domain (rest looked up from reference TRBV30 and TRBJ1-1): SQTIHQWPATLVQPVGSPLSLECTVEGTSNPNLYWYRQAAGRGLQLLFYSVGIGQISSEVPQNLSASRPQDRQFILSSKKLLLSDSGFYLCAWNLAVQMNTEAFFGQGTRLTVV.

The chain is built from TRBV28 and TRBJ2-3, with D unclear. CDR1 and CDR2 from the germline V gene are MDHEN and SYDVKM. CDR3 length: 15 amino acids. Trimming left V 5 bases short and J 1 base short, with 13 bases between. As DNA, the CDR3 is TGTGCCAGCAGTCTGCTTGCACGGGGCACAGATACGCAGTATTTT. Translation: CASSLLARGTDTQYF.

The V call is TRBV5-1, the J call TRBJ1-1, with D perhaps TRBD1 (5 bases). The CDR3 sequence is 14 residues long. Trimming removed 4 bases from V and 3 bases from J, with 13 bases in between. CDR1 and CDR2 from the germline V gene are SGHRS and YFSETQ. The CDR3 sequence: CASSPGLGDTEAFF. The CDR3 region has the DNA TGCGCCAGCAGCCCGGGACTCGGGGACACTGAAGCTTTCTTT.

V gene TRBV10-3 combines with J gene TRBJ2-1; 12 bases are shared with TRBD2. V dropped 3 bases and J dropped 9; count of bases not matched to a gene: 12. Germline loops: CDR1 ENHRY, CDR2 SYGVKD. This CDR3 region has 17 residues. The CDR3 spells CAISDPATSGSASEQFF. The CDR3 nucleotides read TGTGCCATCAGTGACCCCGCGACTAGCGGGAGCGCTAGTGAGCAGTTCTTC.

The J gene is TRBJ1-4, the V gene TRBV18; perhaps TRBD1 as D (6 bases). This CDR3 is built from 14 residues. The V gene lost 3 bases and the J gene lost 4 bases, with 9 bases spanning the gap. CDR1 and CDR2 from the germline V gene are KGHSH and LQKENI. CDR3 sequence reads: CASSPDRYNEKLFF. The CDR3 coding sequence is TGTGCCAGCTCACCCGACAGGTATAATGAAAAACTGTTTTTT.

The J gene is TRBJ1-6, the V gene TRBV19, with D possibly matching TRBD1 (5 bases). Between the trimmed V and J ends, which lost 0 bases and 10 bases, there was a span of 16 bases. This CDR3 comprises 16 residues. Germline CDR1 and CDR2: LNHDA and SQIVND (reference sequence). The CDR3 nucleotides read TGTGCCAGTAGTATAGATCGGAGGGGTATTTACTCACCCCTCCACTTT. Encoded protein: CASSIDRRGIYSPLHF.

The V and J genes are TRBV7-9 and TRBJ1-1; D ambiguous. V gave up 5 bases and J gave up 0 bases, with 7 bases separating them. Germline CDR1 and CDR2: SEHNR and FQNEAQ (reference sequence). The CDR3 has 13 amino acids. The CDR3 protein is CASSATVNTEAFF. DNA for the CDR3: TGTGCCAGCAGCGCAACAGTGAACACTGAAGCTTTCTTT.

The rearrangement uses TRBV5-5 and TRBJ1-4, with a possible D match to TRBD1 (5 bases). The germline gives CDR1 SGHKS, CDR2 YYEKEE (reference sequence). The CDR3 runs 15 residues. V was pared by 4 bases and J by 4 bases, with 14 bases between. The CDR3 loop reads CASSGGGSNNEKLFF. CDR3 sequence (DNA): TGTGCCAGCAGCGGGGGAGGGAGCAATAATGAAAAACTGTTTTTT.

The chain employs TRBV2 and TRBJ2-1; 10 bases are a match to TRBD2. CDR3 length: 16 residues. With 4 bases clipped from V and 8 bases from J, the junction kept 11 bases outside the gene matches. Germline V lookup: CDR1 SNHLY, CDR2 FYNNEI. CDR3 loop: CASSGASGGREDEQFF. CDR3 bases: TGTGCCAGCAGTGGGGCTAGCGGGGGCCGGGAGGATGAGCAGTTCTTC.

The chain carries TRBV27 and TRBJ2-7, with D possibly TRBD1 on 6 matching bases. V dropped 3 bases and J dropped 3 bases, with 6 bases sitting between them. The CDR3 totals 12 residues. Germline-derived CDR1 and CDR2 are MNHEY and SMNVEV (reference sequence). The CDR3 reads CASSLDSYEQYF. The CDR3 DNA follows: TGTGCCAGCAGTTTGGACAGCTACGAGCAGTACTTC.

The genes are TRBV5-6 and TRBJ2-7, with 8 nucleotides matching TRBD2. The CDR3 contains 14 residues. With 2 bases clipped from V and 3 bases from J, the junction kept 4 bases outside the gene matches. In germline, CDR1 is SGHDT, CDR2 YYEEEE. CDR3 nucleotide sequence: TGTGCCAGCAGCTTCCGGCTAGCGGGCTACGAGCAGTACTTC. This encodes CASSFRLAGYEQYF.

The chain uses TRBV7-2 and TRBJ2-1; a weak D match, TRBD2 (5 bases). The V end was cut by 0 bases, the J end by 2 bases, with 17 bases between. Per germline, CDR1 SGHTA and CDR2 FQGNSA. The CDR3 has 18 amino acids. CDR3 sequence: CASSLALPLVTAYNEQFF. The CDR3 DNA sequence: TGTGCCAGCAGCTTAGCCCTCCCACTAGTAACCGCCTACAATGAGCAGTTCTTC.

The CDR3 is CASSLQGHEKLFF. The CDR3 nucleotides are TGCGCCAGCAGCTTACAGGGACATGAAAAACTGTTTTTT. The chain has TRBV5-1 and TRBJ1-4, with a tentative D call TRBD1 (6 bases). V was cut by 2 bases and J by 6 bases, with 8 bases left in between. CDR3 length: 13 amino acids. CDR1 and CDR2 from the germline V gene are SGHRS and YFSETQ.